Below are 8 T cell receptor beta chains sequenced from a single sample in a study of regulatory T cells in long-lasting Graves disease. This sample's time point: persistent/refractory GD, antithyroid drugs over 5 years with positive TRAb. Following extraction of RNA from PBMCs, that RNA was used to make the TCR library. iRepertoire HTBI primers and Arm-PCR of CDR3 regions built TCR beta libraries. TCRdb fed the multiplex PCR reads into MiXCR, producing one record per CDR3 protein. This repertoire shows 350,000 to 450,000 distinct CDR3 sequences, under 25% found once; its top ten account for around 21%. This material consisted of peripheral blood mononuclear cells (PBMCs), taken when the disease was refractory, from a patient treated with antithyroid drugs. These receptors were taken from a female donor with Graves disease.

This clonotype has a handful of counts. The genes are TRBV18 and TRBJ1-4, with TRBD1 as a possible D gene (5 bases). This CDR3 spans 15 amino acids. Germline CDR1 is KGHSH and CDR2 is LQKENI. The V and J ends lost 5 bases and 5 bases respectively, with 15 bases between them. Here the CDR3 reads CASSVTGTPNEKLFF. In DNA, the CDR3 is TGTGCCAGCTCAGTAACCGGGACCCCGAATGAAAAACTGTTTTTT.

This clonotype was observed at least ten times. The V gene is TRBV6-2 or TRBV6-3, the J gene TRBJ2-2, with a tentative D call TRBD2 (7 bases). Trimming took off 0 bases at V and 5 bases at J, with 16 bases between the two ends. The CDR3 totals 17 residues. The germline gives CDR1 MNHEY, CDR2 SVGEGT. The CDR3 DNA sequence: TGTGCCAGCAGTTACTCGAGGGGGGGGGCGAGTACCGGGGAGCTGTTTTTT. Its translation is CASSYSRGGASTGELFF.

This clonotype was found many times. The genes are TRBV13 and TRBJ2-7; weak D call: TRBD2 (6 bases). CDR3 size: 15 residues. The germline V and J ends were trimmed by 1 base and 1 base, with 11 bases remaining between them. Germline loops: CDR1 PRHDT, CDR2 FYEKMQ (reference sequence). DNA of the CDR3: TGTGCCAGCAGCTTAGCGGGAGAACCTTCCTACGAGCAGTACTTC. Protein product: CASSLAGEPSYEQYF. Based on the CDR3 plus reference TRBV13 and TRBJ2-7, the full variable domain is AAGVIQSPRHLIKEKRETATLKCYPIPRHDTVYWYQQGPGQDPQFLISFYEKMQSDKGSIPDRFSAQQFSDYHSELNMSSLELGDSALYFCASSLAGEPSYEQYFGPGTRLTVT.

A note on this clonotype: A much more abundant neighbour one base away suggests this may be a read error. Here the CDR3 DNA reads TGTGCCGGCAAGGCACGGCAAAACATGGTAGCTTTCTTT. Translation: CAGKARQNMVAFF. This chain uses TRBV6-1 with TRBJ1-1, with unresolved D. Germline V gene lookup returns CDR1 MNHNS and CDR2 SASEGT. The CDR3 length is 13 residues. V lost 11 bases, J lost 10 bases, and 23 bases lay in between.

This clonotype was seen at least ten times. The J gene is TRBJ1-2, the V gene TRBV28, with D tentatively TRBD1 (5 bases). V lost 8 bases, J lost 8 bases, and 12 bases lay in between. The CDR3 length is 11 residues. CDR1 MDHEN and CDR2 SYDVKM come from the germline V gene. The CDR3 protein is CASQQVAGYTF. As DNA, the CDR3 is TGTGCCAGCCAACAGGTAGCGGGCTACACCTTC.

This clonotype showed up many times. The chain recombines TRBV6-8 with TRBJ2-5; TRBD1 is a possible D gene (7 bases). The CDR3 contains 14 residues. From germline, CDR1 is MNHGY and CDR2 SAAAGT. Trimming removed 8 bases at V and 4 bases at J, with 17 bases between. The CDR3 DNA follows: TGTGCCAGCTTCCGCGGGAACAGGGGAGAGACCCAGTACTTC. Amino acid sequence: CASFRGNRGETQYF.

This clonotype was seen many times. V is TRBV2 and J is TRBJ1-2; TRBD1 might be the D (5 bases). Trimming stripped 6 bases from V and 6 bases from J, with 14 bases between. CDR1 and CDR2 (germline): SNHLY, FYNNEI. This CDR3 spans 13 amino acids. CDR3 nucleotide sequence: TGTGCCAGCAGACAGACAGAGGCTAATGGCTACACCTTC. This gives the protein CASRQTEANGYTF.

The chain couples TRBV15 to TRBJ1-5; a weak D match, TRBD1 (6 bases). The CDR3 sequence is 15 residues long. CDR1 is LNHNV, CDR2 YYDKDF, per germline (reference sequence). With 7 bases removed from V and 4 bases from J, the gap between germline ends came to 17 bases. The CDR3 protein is CATKMDRNLNQPQHF. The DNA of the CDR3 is TGTGCCACCAAAATGGACAGAAACTTAAATCAGCCCCAGCATTTT.